These 5 T cell receptor beta chains were all obtained from the same sample, sequenced in a study of T cell repertoires in cytomegalovirus infection. Their cognate antigens are unknown. TCRdb reanalysed the reads using MiXCR and keeps one entry per CDR3 protein. The table includes about 340,000 distinct CDR3 sequences, roughly 28% detected once. The material was cultured PBMCs, obtained from culture after CMV antigen stimulation. These receptors originate from a human donor in good health (CMV status not recorded). Some clones in this sample may be carry-over from other donors' samples.

The chain is built from TRBV6-5 and TRBJ2-7, with D possibly TRBD2 on 5 matching bases. The germline CDR1 and CDR2 sequences are MNHEY and SVGAGI. This CDR3 contains 15 residues. V dropped 4 bases and J dropped 0 bases, with 13 bases sitting between them. CDR3 loop: CASSFSVGDSYEQYF. DNA for the CDR3: TGTGCCAGCAGTTTTTCGGTGGGAGACTCCTACGAGCAGTACTTC.

This clonotype was recorded a few times. This rearrangement joins TRBV5-6 to TRBJ2-1; 11 positions match TRBD2. Germline values: CDR1 SGHDT, CDR2 YYEEEE. The CDR3 is 17 residues long. Unmatched junction bases numbered 8, after V lost 3 bases and J lost 3 bases. The CDR3 DNA sequence: TGTGCCAGCAGCTCTAGACTAGCGGGAAAGGGCTACAATGAGCAGTTCTTC. This codes for CASSSRLAGKGYNEQFF.

The genes are TRBV19 and TRBJ2-7; D unclear. The CDR3 is made up of 15 amino acids. V gave up 3 bases and J gave up 4 bases, with 16 bases separating them. Germline CDR1 and CDR2: LNHDA and SQIVND (reference sequence). In DNA form, the CDR3 reads TGTGCCAGTAGTATTTCCGGGTTCGCGCGTTACGAGCAGTACTTC. Translation: CASSISGFARYEQYF.

The chain recombines TRBV18 with TRBJ2-6; 8 positions match TRBD2. Germline assignment: CDR1 KGHSH and CDR2 LQKENI. The CDR3 has 14 amino acids. Unmatched junction bases numbered 7, after V lost 3 bases and J lost 12 bases. DNA for the CDR3: TGTGCCAGCTCACCTGAGACTAGCGAGAGCGTCCTGACTTTC. As protein: CASSPETSESVLTF.

This chain links TRBV27 with TRBJ2-1; 10 bases align to TRBD2. This CDR3 spans 15 amino acids. Trimming took 3 bases from V and 5 from J; bases not matched to a gene: 4. Looked up from germline, CDR1 is MNHEY and CDR2 is SMNVEV (reference sequence). The CDR3 bases are TGTGCCAGCAGTTTTCCTAGCGGGAGAAACAATGAGCAGTTCTTC. This sequence encodes CASSFPSGRNNEQFF.